These 8 T cell receptor beta chains came from one sample sequenced in a study of CD8 T cells in Susac syndrome. RNA amounts of roughly 0.45 to 1 ug underwent reverse transcription with random hexamers. TCRdb reprocessed the immunoSEQ multiplex PCR reads via MiXCR and lists one record per CDR3 protein. The sample has some 110,000 distinct CDR3 sequences, more than 80% seen once. Sequenced: CD8+ T cells from PBMCs. All receptors derive from a human donor with multiple sclerosis.

The chain combines TRBV9 with TRBJ2-3; 8 bases are a match to TRBD2. The germline V gene has CDR1 SGDLS and CDR2 YYNGEE. Trimming removed 4 bases from V and 5 bases from J; junction bases left unmatched: 12. The CDR3 runs to 16 residues. Written as DNA, the CDR3 is TGTGCCAGCAGCTCTCCCCGGCGGGGGGCGGAAGATACGCAGTATTTT. It specifies CASSSPRRGAEDTQYF.

As DNA, the CDR3 is TGTGCCAGCAGCTTAGCCGGGACAGGGGGCTACGAGCAGTACGTC. Its translation is CASSLAGTGGYEQYV. V and J are TRBV7-6 and TRBJ2-7; the match to TRBD1 covers 11 bases. CDR1 SGHVS and CDR2 FNYEAQ come from the germline V gene. V trimming: 0 bases; J trimming: 3 bases; junction bases outside the gene matches: 1. The CDR3 length is 15 residues.

J is TRBJ1-1 and V is TRBV19, with 9 bases matching TRBD1. The germline CDR1 and CDR2 sequences are LNHDA and SQIVND (reference sequence). The CDR3 is 14 residues long. V shed 5 bases and J 3 bases; nucleotides not matched to a gene: 4. CDR3 sequence: CASSRQGDDTEAFF. The CDR3 nucleotides read TGTGCCAGTAGTCGACAGGGGGATGACACTGAAGCTTTCTTT.

This chain links TRBV7-8 with TRBJ2-3, with D perhaps TRBD2 (6 bases). The CDR3 loop spans 15 amino acids. The V end was cut by 3 bases, the J end by 3 bases, with 13 bases between. From germline, CDR1 is SGHVS and CDR2 FQNEAQ. CDR3 region: CASSFPRELTDTQYF. The CDR3, as DNA: TGTGCCAGCAGCTTCCCCCGGGAGCTGACAGATACGCAGTATTTT.

The chain uses TRBV28 and TRBJ1-1; D unresolved. This CDR3 has 16 residues. The V gene lost 4 bases and the J gene lost 2 bases, with 17 bases spanning the gap. The germline V gene encodes CDR1 MDHEN and CDR2 SYDVKM. The chain's CDR3 is CASSSARRLLNTEAFF. The DNA of the CDR3 is TGTGCCAGCAGTTCCGCCCGGCGCCTCTTAAACACTGAAGCTTTCTTT.

J is TRBJ2-7 and V is TRBV28; D is possibly TRBD1 or TRBD2 (5 bases each). The germline V and J ends were trimmed by 3 bases and 5 bases, with 17 bases remaining between them. Germline V lookup: CDR1 MDHEN, CDR2 SYDVKM. CDR3 length: 15 amino acids. The CDR3 spells CASSFSGTPNNEQYV. In nucleotides, the CDR3 is TGTGCCAGCAGTTTCTCCGGGACCCCTAACAACGAGCAGTACGTC.

The gene calls are TRBV19 and TRBJ1-5; 7 bases agree with TRBD1. Trimming cost V 3 bases and J 14 bases; bases outside gene matches: 4. The CDR3 is 11 residues long. From germline, CDR1 is LNHDA and CDR2 SQIVND (reference sequence). CDR3 in DNA: TGTGCCAGTAGTATTGGGGGGACAGAGCATTTT. Protein product: CASSIGGTEHF. The whole variable domain, filled in from reference TRBV19 and TRBJ1-5, reads DGGITQSPKYLFRKEGQNVTLSCEQNLNHDAMYWYRQDPGQGLRLIYYSQIVNDFQKGDIAEGYSVSREKKESFPLTVTSAQKNPTAFYLCASSIGGTEHFGDGTRLSIL.

The V and J genes are TRBV4-1 and TRBJ2-1; 7 bases agree with TRBD2. This CDR3 has 14 residues. V lost 4 bases, J lost 5 bases, and 5 bases stayed unmatched. Per the germline V gene, CDR1 is MGHRA and CDR2 is YSYEKL. The CDR3 is CASSRSGLDNEQFF. As DNA, the CDR3 is TGCGCCAGCAGCCGTAGCGGGCTTGACAATGAGCAGTTCTTC.